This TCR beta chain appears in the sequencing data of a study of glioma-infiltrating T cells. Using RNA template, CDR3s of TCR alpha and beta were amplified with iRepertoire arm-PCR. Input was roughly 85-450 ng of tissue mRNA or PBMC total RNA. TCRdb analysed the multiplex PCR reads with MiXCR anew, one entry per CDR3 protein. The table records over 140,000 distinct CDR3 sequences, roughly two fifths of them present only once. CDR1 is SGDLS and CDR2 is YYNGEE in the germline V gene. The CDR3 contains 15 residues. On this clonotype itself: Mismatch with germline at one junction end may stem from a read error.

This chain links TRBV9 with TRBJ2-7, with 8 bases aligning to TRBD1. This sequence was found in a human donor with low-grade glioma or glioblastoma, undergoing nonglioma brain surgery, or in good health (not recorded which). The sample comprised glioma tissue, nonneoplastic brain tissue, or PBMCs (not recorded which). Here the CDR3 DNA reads TGCGCCAGCAGCCAAGGGACAGGTTCCTGGTACGAGCAGTACTTC. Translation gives CASSQGTGSWYEQYF.